This TCR beta chain was sequenced during a study of T-cell reconstitution after alpha-beta-depleted transplantation in children listed by TCRdb under 2016. Regarding the research as a whole: Using TCR repertoire profiling, the study quantitatively followed how T-cell immune reconstitution unfolded in children after TCRalphabeta/CD19-depleted allogeneic hematopoietic cell transplantation. Overall results and qualifications from the work: In some patients, the high TCRbeta diversity seen at day 60 was put down to recipient T cells and intrathymic progenitors that had survived conditioning. Hyperexpanded clone frequencies declined over subsequent months; after one year, T-cell counts and TCRbeta diversity were mostly attributed to newly produced T cells. Apparently early alphabetaT-cell count recovery about two months after transplant reportedly relied on only several hundred rapidly expanded clones derived from non-depleted graft cells.

This clonotype was picked up a small number of times. The clone's antigen remains unknown. There are no base qualities to consult, and no much larger clone falls within one base. The treatment or condition label corresponds to: allogeneic hematopoietic cell transplantation with graft depleted of TCRalphabeta T cells and CD19 B cells. Transplant recipients were children who received TCRalphabeta/CD19-depleted allogeneic hematopoietic cell grafts. CDR1 and CDR2 were assigned from the germline V gene as MGHRA and YSYEKL. V is shortened by 0 bases, J by 0 bases, and the region joining them spans 9 bases. The CDR3 runs 17 residues from the cysteine to the phenylalanine. Solely the CDR3 DNA is kept, with 51 bases framed from the first base. The protocol used for the library was PCR. Instrument on record: Illumina HiSeq 2500. To normalize quantification of the TCRbeta repertoire, the TCR libraries were built with molecular barcoding that relied on unique molecular identifiers. TCRdb trimmed public reads at Q25 via fastp, called clones via MiXCR and kept in-frame beta chains. Each CDR3 protein gets just one entry, which takes the most common genes and DNA from the rows behind it. This sample lists just over 950,000 distinct CDR3 sequences; roughly 31% were detected once. The ten largest clones add up to roughly 28% of the sample.

The sequence links TRBV4-1 to TRBJ1-6, with a tentative D gene TRBD1 over 5 matching bases. The sequenced sample was PBMCs, mostly from graft donor cells, obtained 360 days after TCRalphabeta/CD19-depleted stem cell transplant. The receptor comes from a boy under three years old who had a stem cell transplant for SCID, so the T cells may come from the graft donor. The DNA reads TGCGCCAGCAGCCAAGATGGGGGGAGCTCCTATAATTCACCCCTCCACTTT. This codes for CASSQDGGSSYNSPLHF.